The 29 T cell receptor beta chains listed next were all sequenced from one sample in a study of blood T cell repertoires in COVID-19. The table came from immunoSEQ multiplex PCR; TCRdb's copy has only in-frame clones and leaves some out. This table has some 300,000 clones, roughly 86% appearing once. Sequencing input: peripheral blood. These receptors were collected from a woman aged 25 to 39 with COVID-19, enrolled during active disease.

This rearrangement joins TRBV6-1 to TRBJ1-4, with 7 positions matching TRBD1. The germline V gene encodes CDR1 MNHNS and CDR2 SASEGT. This CDR3 contains 14 residues. Losses at the gene ends were 3 bases for V and 5 bases for J; bases not matched to a gene: 3. The CDR3, as DNA: TGTGCCAGCAGTGAGGTGACAGGGAATGAAAAACTGTTTTTT. Amino acid sequence: CASSEVTGNEKLFF.

The V call is TRBV9, the J call TRBJ1-3, with 8 bases lining up with TRBD1. The CDR3 is 16 residues long. V was pared by 0 bases and J by 0 bases, with 2 bases of the junction left unmatched. Germline-derived CDR1 and CDR2 are SGDLS and YYNGEE. The CDR3 bases are TGTGCCAGCAGCGTAGGACAGGGGCACTCTGGAAACACCATATATTTT. As protein: CASSVGQGHSGNTIYF. The full variable domain, rest sourced from reference TRBV9 and TRBJ1-3, is DSGVTQTPKHLITATGQRVTLRCSPRSGDLSVYWYQQSLDQGLQFLIQYYNGEERAKGNILERFSAQQFPDLHSELNLSSLELGDSALYFCASSVGQGHSGNTIYFGEGSWLTVV.

V is TRBV11-2 and J is TRBJ2-7, with 8 bases fitting TRBD2. V gave up 5 bases and J gave up 1 base; unmatched junction bases: 7. CDR1 is SGHAT, CDR2 FQNNGV, per germline. This CDR3 is built from 15 residues. The DNA of the CDR3 is TGTGCCAGCAGCCGACTCGCGGGGGGTTCCTACGAGCAGTACGTC. Translating gives CASSRLAGGSYEQYV.

Written as DNA, the CDR3 is TGTGCCAGTAGTGGGACAAGCGACTACGAGCAGTACTTC. This encodes CASSGTSDYEQYF. V usage is TRBV19 and J usage is TRBJ2-7, with TRBD1 as a possible D gene (6 bases). The V end lost 5 bases, the J end lost 3 bases, and 11 bases lay between the germline ends. Germline loops: CDR1 LNHDA, CDR2 SQIVND (reference sequence). CDR3 length: 13 amino acids. Based on the CDR3 plus reference TRBV19 and TRBJ2-7, the full variable domain is DGGITQSPKYLFRKEGQNVTLSCEQNLNHDAMYWYRQDPGQGLRLIYYSQIVNDFQKGDIAEGYSVSREKKESFPLTVTSAQKNPTAFYLCASSGTSDYEQYFGPGTRLTVT.

This clone was detected only once. The V and J genes are TRBV13 and TRBJ1-4, with D unclear. V lost 0 bases and J 0 bases, leaving 14 bases between the germline ends. The germline gives CDR1 PRHDT, CDR2 FYEKMQ (reference sequence). The CDR3 sequence is 18 residues long. The CDR3 here is CASSLGRDDPPTNEKLFF. The CDR3 DNA reads TGTGCCAGCAGCTTAGGCCGGGATGACCCGCCAACTAATGAAAAACTGTTTTTT.

This rearrangement joins TRBV5-5 to TRBJ1-3; D remains unclear. Trimming pared 0 bases from V and 8 bases from J, leaving 12 bases between. In germline, CDR1 is SGHKS, CDR2 YYEKEE (reference sequence). This CDR3 comprises 14 residues. CDR3: CASSLVGPGDTIYF. CDR3 DNA sequence: TGTGCCAGCAGCTTGGTCGGCCCCGGAGACACCATATATTTT.

The rearrangement links TRBV6-1 to TRBJ2-3, with TRBD2 matching over 11 bases. This CDR3 is built from 18 residues. The germline gives CDR1 MNHNS, CDR2 SASEGT. V was pared by 3 bases and J by 4 bases, with 12 bases of the junction left unmatched. The CDR3 DNA reads TGTGCCAGCAGTGACAACCCTCGACTAGCGGGAAGGCCAGATACGCAGTATTTT. Amino acid sequence: CASSDNPRLAGRPDTQYF.

The chain is built from TRBV27 and TRBJ2-7; 7 positions match TRBD2. Germline CDR1 MNHEY, CDR2 SMNVEV (reference sequence). Losses at the gene ends were 5 bases for V and 2 bases for J; bases not matched to a gene: 6. The CDR3 is made up of 14 amino acids. Here the CDR3 DNA reads TGTGCCAGCAGTCCCTCGGGGGGTCCCTACGAGCAGTACTTC. Translated, it gives CASSPSGGPYEQYF.

The chain carries TRBV19 and TRBJ2-2; 8 positions match TRBD2. J lost 1 base, V lost 10 bases, and 2 bases had no gene match. Germline-derived CDR1 and CDR2 are LNHDA and SQIVND (reference sequence). CDR3 size: 13 residues. The CDR3 nucleotides read TGTGCCACCCTAGCGGGGAACACCGGGGAGCTGTTTTTT. Amino acid sequence: CATLAGNTGELFF.

This clone appeared a few times. The rearrangement joins TRBV6-5 to TRBJ1-5; D is uncertain. Germline V CDR1 and CDR2: MNHEY, SVGAGI. The CDR3 spans 13 residues. Trimming shortened V by 6 bases and J by 1 base, and 7 bases separated the two germline ends. The CDR3 sequence is CASSWESNQPQHF. The CDR3, as DNA: TGTGCCAGCAGCTGGGAGAGCAATCAGCCCCAGCATTTT.

The V and J genes are TRBV6-1 and TRBJ2-1, with 7 bases matching TRBD2. Trimming at V came to 0 bases and at J to 5 bases, leaving 7 bases not matched to a gene. The germline gives CDR1 MNHNS, CDR2 SASEGT. This CDR3 spans 16 amino acids. CDR3 nucleotides: TGTGCCAGCAGTGAAGCTGAAGCGGGGCGACACAATGAGCAGTTCTTC. It encodes CASSEAEAGRHNEQFF.

The chain is built from TRBV11-2 and TRBJ1-2, with D uncertain. Trimming left V 4 bases short and J 4 bases short, with 19 bases between. The CDR3 runs to 16 residues. Germline CDR1 and CDR2: SGHAT and FQNNGV. CDR3 sequence (DNA): TGTGCCAGCAGCTCTTTCCCGACTGAAGAGCCCTATGGCTACACCTTC. This gives the protein CASSSFPTEEPYGYTF.

The rearrangement links TRBV4-1 to TRBJ1-2; D is undetermined. Per the germline V gene, CDR1 is MGHRA and CDR2 is YSYEKL. The CDR3 extends over 14 amino acids. Trimming cost V 1 base and J 4 bases, with 10 bases left between them. CDR3: CASSQGGSVYGYTF. CDR3 sequence (DNA): TGCGCCAGCAGCCAAGGCGGGAGCGTCTATGGCTACACCTTC.

J is TRBJ1-1 and V is TRBV6-5, with D possibly being TRBD1 (5 bases). CDR1 is MNHEY, CDR2 SVGAGI, per germline. Trimming took off 2 bases at V and 1 base at J, with 14 bases between the two ends. This CDR3 spans 16 amino acids. CDR3 sequence: CASSYRRGMGNTEAFF. CDR3 sequence (DNA): TGTGCCAGCAGTTACCGGAGGGGAATGGGGAACACTGAAGCTTTCTTT.

The J gene is TRBJ2-7, the V gene TRBV4-2; the match to TRBD2 covers 7 bases. This CDR3 is built from 16 residues. Germline V gene sequence: CDR1 LGHNA, CDR2 YNFKEQ. J gave up 6 bases and V 0 bases, and 11 bases lay outside the gene matches. CDR3 protein: CASSQDLGGGLFEQYF. The CDR3 DNA sequence: TGTGCCAGCAGCCAAGATTTGGGCGGGGGACTCTTCGAGCAGTACTTC.

V usage is TRBV7-9 and J usage is TRBJ1-2, with D uncertain. The V gene's germline CDR1 is SEHNR and CDR2 FQNEAQ (reference sequence). Between the trimmed V and J ends, which lost 5 bases and 4 bases, there was a span of 20 bases. This CDR3 is built from 16 residues. This chain's CDR3 is CASSISAGTPIYGYTF. The CDR3 nucleotides are TGTGCCAGCAGCATCTCCGCGGGCACCCCTATCTATGGCTACACCTTC.

This clone has more than one count but fewer than ten. The chain combines TRBV19 with TRBJ1-5, with 8 bases matching TRBD1. Trimming removed 6 bases from V and 5 bases from J; junction bases left unmatched: 3. The V gene's germline CDR1 is LNHDA and CDR2 SQIVND (reference sequence). The CDR3 has 13 amino acids. CDR3 DNA: TGTGCCAGTAGCCCGACAGGGGATCAGCCCCAGCATTTT. It translates to CASSPTGDQPQHF. The variable domain in full, completed from reference TRBV19 and TRBJ1-5, reads DGGITQSPKYLFRKEGQNVTLSCEQNLNHDAMYWYRQDPGQGLRLIYYSQIVNDFQKGDIAEGYSVSREKKESFPLTVTSAQKNPTAFYLCASSPTGDQPQHFGDGTRLSIL.

The chain combines TRBV7-3 with TRBJ2-5, with D possibly matching TRBD2 (5 bases). This CDR3 region has 14 residues. The germline V gene encodes CDR1 SGHTA and CDR2 FQGTGA. Trimming removed 5 bases from V and 2 bases from J, with 12 bases in between. The CDR3 loop is CASSPTSNQETQYF. The CDR3 DNA is TGTGCCAGCAGCCCTACTAGTAATCAAGAGACCCAGTACTTC.

This sequence joins TRBV5-6 and TRBJ1-5; D is possibly TRBD1 (6 bases). Trimming left V 3 bases short and J 3 bases short, with 10 bases between. The CDR3 totals 14 residues. CDR1 is SGHDT and CDR2 is YYEEEE in the germline V gene. The CDR3 here is CASSWGGLNQPQHF. The CDR3 DNA reads TGTGCCAGCAGCTGGGGGGGCCTCAATCAGCCCCAGCATTTT.

CDR3: CASRVTGVTEAFF. CDR3 nucleotides: TGTGCCAGCAGGGTGACAGGGGTCACTGAAGCTTTCTTT. This rearrangement joins TRBV6-5 to TRBJ1-1, with TRBD1 matching over 8 bases. The CDR3 sequence is 13 residues long. J lost 4 bases, V lost 6 bases, and 4 bases had no gene match. Per the germline V gene, CDR1 is MNHEY and CDR2 is SVGAGI.

The chain uses TRBV24-1 and TRBJ2-1; D possibly corresponds to TRBD1 (6 bases). Trimming left V 1 base short and J 8 bases short, with 17 bases between. In germline, CDR1 is KGHDR, CDR2 SFDVKD. CDR3 length equals 16 residues. The CDR3 sequence is CATSDLRTRGIDEQFF. CDR3 nucleotides: TGTGCCACCAGTGATTTAAGGACGAGGGGGATCGATGAGCAGTTCTTC.

This sequence joins TRBV6-6 and TRBJ1-2; the match to TRBD1 covers 9 bases. The germline V gene encodes CDR1 MNHNY and CDR2 SVGAGI (reference sequence). V lost 5 bases to trimming and J lost 9 bases; unmatched junction nucleotides: 7. This CDR3 region has 13 residues. CDR3: CASSTGTGSRYTF. The DNA for the CDR3 is TGTGCCAGCAGTACCGGGACAGGGTCTCGCTACACCTTC.

This clone came up a few times. Other DNA sequences within the sample encode an identical CDR3. The chain employs TRBV18 and TRBJ1-5; 8 positions agree with TRBD1. V lost 6 bases and J lost 7; bases outside the gene matches: 8. This CDR3 contains 14 residues. The germline CDR1 and CDR2 sequences are KGHSH and LQKENI. The CDR3: CASSPGTGAQPQHF. CDR3 DNA: TGTGCCAGCTCCCCCGGGACAGGTGCCCAGCCCCAGCATTTT.

The rearrangement links TRBV3-1 (or the pseudogene TRBV3-2) to TRBJ2-5, with 8 bases aligning to TRBD1. The CDR3 is made up of 14 amino acids. Trimming cost V 4 bases and J 3 bases; bases outside gene matches: 4. The germline V gene has CDR1 LGHDT and CDR2 YNNKEL (reference sequence). The CDR3 here is CASSPNRGKETQYF. The CDR3 region has the DNA TGTGCCAGCAGCCCCAACAGGGGGAAAGAGACCCAGTACTTC.

This rearrangement joins TRBV19 to TRBJ1-4; TRBD1 might be the D (5 bases). Germline values: CDR1 LNHDA, CDR2 SQIVND (reference sequence). Trimming took off 2 bases at V and 5 bases at J, with 9 bases between the two ends. The CDR3 runs 14 residues. The CDR3 coding sequence is TGTGCCAGTAGTATATGGGGGGAAAATGAAAAACTGTTTTTT. Translating gives CASSIWGENEKLFF.

The V and J genes are TRBV5-1 and TRBJ2-6; 8 bases map to TRBD1. CDR3 length: 17 residues. V lost 5 bases, J lost 2 bases, and 9 bases stayed unmatched. Germline lookup yields CDR1 SGHRS and CDR2 YFSETQ. The CDR3 sequence: CASRPEKQGAGANVLTF. The CDR3 bases are TGCGCCAGCAGACCCGAGAAACAGGGGGCTGGGGCCAACGTCCTGACTTTC.

This clone was counted a single time. V and J are TRBV19 and TRBJ1-5, with a possible D match to TRBD1 (5 bases). This CDR3 has 15 amino acids. V was cut by 1 base and J by 1 base, with 8 bases left in between. Germline lookup yields CDR1 LNHDA and CDR2 SQIVND (reference sequence). CDR3 bases: TGTGCCAGTAGTATAGCAGGGCCGAGCAATCAGCCCCAGCATTTT. This translates into CASSIAGPSNQPQHF.

V gene TRBV7-2 combines with J gene TRBJ2-3; D unresolved. This CDR3 contains 15 residues. V shed 5 bases and J shed 0 bases, with 12 bases lying between them. In germline, CDR1 is SGHTA, CDR2 FQGNSA. CDR3 coding DNA: TGTGCCAGCAGCCCAGGTGGCTCCAGCACAGATACGCAGTATTTT. Translated: CASSPGGSSTDTQYF.

The chain employs TRBV4-2 and TRBJ2-3; tentative D call: TRBD2 (7 bases). Between the trimmed V and J ends, which lost 3 bases and 3 bases, there was a span of 16 bases. The CDR3 has 16 residues. CDR1 is LGHNA and CDR2 is YNFKEQ in the germline V gene. The CDR3 here is CASSQRYGGPTDTQYF. The DNA for the CDR3 is TGTGCCAGCAGCCAGAGGTACGGGGGGCCAACAGATACGCAGTATTTT.